This T cell receptor beta chain was sequenced during a study of blood T cell repertoires in COVID-19. Looking at the study overall: T cells, B-cell-depleted T cells, or PBMCs supplied cDNA or gDNA.

The J segment lost 2 bases and the V segment lost 4 bases, leaving 7 bases of the junction unmatched. This CDR3 is built from 15 residues. The germline CDR1 and CDR2 sequences are LNHDA and SQIVND (reference sequence). Sequencing was performed with immunoSEQ multiplex PCR; in TCRdb, only in-frame clones are kept and a portion is missing. The sample includes 160,000 or so clones, 75% to 85% of them seen just once. The V call is TRBV19, the J call TRBJ2-7; 8 bases match TRBD2. This clonotype was sampled from a man aged 60 to 75 with acute or convalescent COVID-19. The sequencing input was peripheral blood. CDR3 coding DNA: TGTGCCAGTAGTACGGGAGGGAACGGGGCCTACGAGCAGTACTTC. Amino acids: CASSTGGNGAYEQYF.